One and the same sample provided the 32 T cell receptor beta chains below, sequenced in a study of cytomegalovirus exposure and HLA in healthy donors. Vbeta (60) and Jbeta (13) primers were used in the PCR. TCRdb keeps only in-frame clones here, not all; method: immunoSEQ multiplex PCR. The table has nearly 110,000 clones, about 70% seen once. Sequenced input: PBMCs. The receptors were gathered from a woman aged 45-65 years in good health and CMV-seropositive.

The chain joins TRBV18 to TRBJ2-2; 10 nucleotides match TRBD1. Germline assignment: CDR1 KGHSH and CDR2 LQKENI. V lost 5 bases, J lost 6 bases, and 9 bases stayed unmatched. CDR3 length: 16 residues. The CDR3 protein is CASSTTGTGVAGELFF. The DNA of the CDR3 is TGTGCCAGCTCAACGACCGGGACAGGGGTTGCCGGGGAGCTGTTTTTT.

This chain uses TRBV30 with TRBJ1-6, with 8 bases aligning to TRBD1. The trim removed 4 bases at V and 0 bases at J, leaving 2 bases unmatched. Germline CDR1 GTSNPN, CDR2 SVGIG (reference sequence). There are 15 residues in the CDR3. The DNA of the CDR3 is TGTGCCTGGAACAGGGGGAGCTCCTATAATTCACCCCTCCACTTT. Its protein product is CAWNRGSSYNSPLHF.

CDR3 sequence: CASSFGQSYEQYF. For the CDR3, the DNA is TGTGCCAGCAGCTTCGGACAGAGCTACGAGCAGTACTTC. The gene calls are TRBV7-3 and TRBJ2-7, with a weak D call TRBD1 (6 bases). Per germline, CDR1 SGHTA and CDR2 FQGTGA. The germline V and J ends were trimmed by 3 bases and 3 bases, with 9 bases remaining between them. The CDR3 is 13 amino acids.

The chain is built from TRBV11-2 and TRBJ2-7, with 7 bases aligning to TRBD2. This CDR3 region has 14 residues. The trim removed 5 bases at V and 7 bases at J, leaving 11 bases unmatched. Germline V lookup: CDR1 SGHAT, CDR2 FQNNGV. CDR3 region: CASSPAGPFLEQYF. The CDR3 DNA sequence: TGTGCCAGCAGCCCAGCGGGGCCCTTTTTGGAGCAGTACTTC.

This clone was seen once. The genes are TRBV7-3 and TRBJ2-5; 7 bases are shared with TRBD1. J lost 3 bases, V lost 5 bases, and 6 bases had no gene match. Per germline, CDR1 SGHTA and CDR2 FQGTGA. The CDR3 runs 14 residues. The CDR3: CASSRDRAEETQYF. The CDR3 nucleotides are TGTGCCAGCAGCCGAGACAGGGCGGAAGAGACCCAGTACTTC.

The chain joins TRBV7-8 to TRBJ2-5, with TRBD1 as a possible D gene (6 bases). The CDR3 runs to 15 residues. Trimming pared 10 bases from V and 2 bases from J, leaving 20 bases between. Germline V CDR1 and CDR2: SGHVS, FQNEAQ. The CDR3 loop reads CAIKPRDRMQETQYF. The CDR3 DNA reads TGTGCCATCAAACCTCGCGACAGGATGCAAGAGACCCAGTACTTC. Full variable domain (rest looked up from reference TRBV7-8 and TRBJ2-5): GAGVSQSPRYKVAKRGQDVALRCDPISGHVSLFWYQQALGQGPEFLTYFQNEAQLDKSGLPSDRFFAERPEGSVSTLKIQRTQQEDSAVYLCAIKPRDRMQETQYFGPGTRLLVL.

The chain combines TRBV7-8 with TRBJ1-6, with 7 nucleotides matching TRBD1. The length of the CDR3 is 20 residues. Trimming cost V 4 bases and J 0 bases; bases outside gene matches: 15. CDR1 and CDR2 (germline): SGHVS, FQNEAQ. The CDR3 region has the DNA TGTGCCAGCAGCTGGCCGACAAGACAGGGCCTTAGCTCCTATAATTCACCCCTCCACTTT. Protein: CASSWPTRQGLSSYNSPLHF.

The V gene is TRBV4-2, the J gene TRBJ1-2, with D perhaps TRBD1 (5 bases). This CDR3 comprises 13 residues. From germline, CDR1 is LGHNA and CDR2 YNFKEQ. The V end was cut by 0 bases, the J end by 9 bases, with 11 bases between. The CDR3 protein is CASSQEGALSYTF. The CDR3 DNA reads TGTGCCAGCAGCCAAGAAGGGGCCCTAAGCTACACCTTC.

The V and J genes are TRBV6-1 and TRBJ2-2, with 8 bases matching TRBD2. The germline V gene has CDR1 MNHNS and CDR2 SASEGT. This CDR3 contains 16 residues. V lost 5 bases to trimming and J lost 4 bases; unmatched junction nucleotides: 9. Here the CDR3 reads CASSQGPGTSTGELFF. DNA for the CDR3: TGTGCCAGCAGTCAAGGGCCCGGGACTAGCACCGGGGAGCTGTTTTTT.

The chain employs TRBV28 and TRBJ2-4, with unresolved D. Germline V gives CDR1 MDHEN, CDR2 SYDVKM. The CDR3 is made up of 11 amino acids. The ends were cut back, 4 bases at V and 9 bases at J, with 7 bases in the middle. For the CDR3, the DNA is TGTGCCAGCAGTTCCCCAGTCATTCAGTACTTC. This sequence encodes CASSSPVIQYF.

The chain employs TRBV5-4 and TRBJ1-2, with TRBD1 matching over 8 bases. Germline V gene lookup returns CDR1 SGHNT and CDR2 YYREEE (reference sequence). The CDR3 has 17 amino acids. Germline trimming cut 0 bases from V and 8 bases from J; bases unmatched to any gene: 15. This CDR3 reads CASSLDLLGAGTGGYTF. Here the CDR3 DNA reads TGTGCCAGCAGCTTGGATTTGTTGGGTGCCGGGACAGGCGGCTACACCTTC.

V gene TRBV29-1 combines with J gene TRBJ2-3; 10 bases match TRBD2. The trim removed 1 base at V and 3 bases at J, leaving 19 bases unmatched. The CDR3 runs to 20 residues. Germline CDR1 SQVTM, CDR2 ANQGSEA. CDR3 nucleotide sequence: TGCAGCGTTGAAGTAGCCCAGGACTGGGTAGCGGGGGGTGGGACAGATACGCAGTATTTT. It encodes CSVEVAQDWVAGGGTDTQYF.

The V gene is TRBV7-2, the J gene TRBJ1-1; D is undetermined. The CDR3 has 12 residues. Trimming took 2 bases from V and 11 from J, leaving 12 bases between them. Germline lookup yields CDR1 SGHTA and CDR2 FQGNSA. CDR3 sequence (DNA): TGTGCCAGCAGCTTAATGAGGCAGCAGGCTTTCTTT. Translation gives CASSLMRQQAFF.

The CDR3 DNA is TGCAGCGTTTCTCCGCGGTCAGACTACACCGGGGAGCTGTTTTTT. It translates to CSVSPRSDYTGELFF. This chain uses TRBV29-1 with TRBJ2-2; D call uncertain. Trimming left V 5 bases short and J 3 bases short, with 16 bases between. The CDR3 is 15 residues long. CDR1 is SQVTM and CDR2 is ANQGSEA in the germline V gene.

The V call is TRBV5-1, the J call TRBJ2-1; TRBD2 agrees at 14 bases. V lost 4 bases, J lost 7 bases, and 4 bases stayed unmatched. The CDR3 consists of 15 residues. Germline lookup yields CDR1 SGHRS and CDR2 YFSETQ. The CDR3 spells CASSIRTSGRNEQFF. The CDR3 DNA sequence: TGCGCCAGCAGCATTCGGACTAGCGGGAGGAATGAGCAGTTCTTC.

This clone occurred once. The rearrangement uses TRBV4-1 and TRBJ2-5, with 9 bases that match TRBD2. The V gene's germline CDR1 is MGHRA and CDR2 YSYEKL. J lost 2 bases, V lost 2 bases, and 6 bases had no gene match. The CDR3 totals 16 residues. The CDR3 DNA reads TGCGCCAGCAGCCAACATAGCGGGGGACTACAAGAGACCCAGTACTTC. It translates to CASSQHSGGLQETQYF.

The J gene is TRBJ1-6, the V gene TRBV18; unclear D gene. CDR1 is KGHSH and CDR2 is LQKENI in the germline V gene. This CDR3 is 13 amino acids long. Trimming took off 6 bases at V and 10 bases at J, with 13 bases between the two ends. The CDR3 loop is CASSDGSSSPLHF. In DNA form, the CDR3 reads TGTGCCAGCTCCGACGGGAGTAGCTCACCCCTCCACTTT.

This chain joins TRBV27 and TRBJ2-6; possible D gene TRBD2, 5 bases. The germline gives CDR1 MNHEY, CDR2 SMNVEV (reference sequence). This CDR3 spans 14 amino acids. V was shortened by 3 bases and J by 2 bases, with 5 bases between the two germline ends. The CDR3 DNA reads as TGTGCCAGCAGTTTGCGGGCTGGGGCCAACGTCCTGACTTTC. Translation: CASSLRAGANVLTF.

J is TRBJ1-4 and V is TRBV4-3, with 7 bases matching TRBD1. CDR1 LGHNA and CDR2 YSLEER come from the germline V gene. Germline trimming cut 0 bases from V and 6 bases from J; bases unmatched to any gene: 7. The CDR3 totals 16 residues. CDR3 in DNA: TGCGCCAGCAGCCAAGATAGAGGGGGCGCATATGAAAAACTGTTTTTT. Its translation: CASSQDRGGAYEKLFF.

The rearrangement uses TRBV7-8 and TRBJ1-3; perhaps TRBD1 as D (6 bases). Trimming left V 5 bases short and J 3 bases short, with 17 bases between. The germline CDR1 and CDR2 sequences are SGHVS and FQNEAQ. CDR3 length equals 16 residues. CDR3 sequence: CASSRNRGIVGNTIYF. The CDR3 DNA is TGTGCCAGCAGCCGAAATAGGGGGATAGTTGGAAACACCATATATTTT. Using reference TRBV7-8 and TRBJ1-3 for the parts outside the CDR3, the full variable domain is GAGVSQSPRYKVAKRGQDVALRCDPISGHVSLFWYQQALGQGPEFLTYFQNEAQLDKSGLPSDRFFAERPEGSVSTLKIQRTQQEDSAVYLCASSRNRGIVGNTIYFGEGSWLTVV.

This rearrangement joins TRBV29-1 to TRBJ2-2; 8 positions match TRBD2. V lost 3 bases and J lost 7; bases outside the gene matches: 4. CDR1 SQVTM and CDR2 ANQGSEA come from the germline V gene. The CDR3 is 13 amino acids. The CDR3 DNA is TGCAGCGTTGACGGGGGGGCCGGCGGGGAGCTGTTTTTT. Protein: CSVDGGAGGELFF.

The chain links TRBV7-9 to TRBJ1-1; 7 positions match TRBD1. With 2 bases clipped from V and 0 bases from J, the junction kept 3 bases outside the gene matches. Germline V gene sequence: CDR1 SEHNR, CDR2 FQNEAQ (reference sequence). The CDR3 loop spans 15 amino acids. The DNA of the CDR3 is TGTGCCAGCAGCTTACGGGACAGCATGAACACTGAAGCTTTCTTT. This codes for CASSLRDSMNTEAFF.

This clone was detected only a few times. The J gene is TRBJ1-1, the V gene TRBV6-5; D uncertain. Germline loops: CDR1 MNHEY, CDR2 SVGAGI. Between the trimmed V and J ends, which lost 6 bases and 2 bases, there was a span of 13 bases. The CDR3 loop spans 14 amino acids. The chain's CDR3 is CASRLGATNTEAFF. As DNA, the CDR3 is TGTGCCAGCAGACTTGGAGCTACCAACACTGAAGCTTTCTTT.

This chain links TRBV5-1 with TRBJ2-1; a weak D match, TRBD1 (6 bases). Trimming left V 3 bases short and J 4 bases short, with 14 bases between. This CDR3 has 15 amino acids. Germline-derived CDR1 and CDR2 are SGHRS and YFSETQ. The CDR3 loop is CASSSGALLYNEQFF. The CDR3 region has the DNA TGCGCCAGCAGCTCAGGGGCCCTCTTATACAATGAGCAGTTCTTC.

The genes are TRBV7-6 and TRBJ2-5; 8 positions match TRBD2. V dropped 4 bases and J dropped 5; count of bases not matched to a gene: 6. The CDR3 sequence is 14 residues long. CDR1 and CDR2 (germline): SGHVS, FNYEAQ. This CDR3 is CASSYAGGTETQYF. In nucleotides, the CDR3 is TGTGCCAGCAGCTACGCGGGGGGTACCGAGACCCAGTACTTC.

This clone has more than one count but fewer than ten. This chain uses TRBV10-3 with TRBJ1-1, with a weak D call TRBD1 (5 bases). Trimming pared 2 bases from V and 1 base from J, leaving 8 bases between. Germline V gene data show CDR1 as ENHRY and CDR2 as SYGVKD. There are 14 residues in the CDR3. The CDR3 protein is CAISEGQGNTEAFF. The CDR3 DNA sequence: TGTGCCATCAGTGAGGGGCAGGGGAACACTGAAGCTTTCTTT.

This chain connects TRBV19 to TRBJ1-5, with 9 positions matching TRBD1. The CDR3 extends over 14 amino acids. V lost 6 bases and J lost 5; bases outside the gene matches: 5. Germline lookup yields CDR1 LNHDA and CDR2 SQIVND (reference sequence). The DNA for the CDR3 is TGTGCCAGTAGGCCGACAGGGGGACATCAGCCCCAGCATTTT. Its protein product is CASRPTGGHQPQHF.

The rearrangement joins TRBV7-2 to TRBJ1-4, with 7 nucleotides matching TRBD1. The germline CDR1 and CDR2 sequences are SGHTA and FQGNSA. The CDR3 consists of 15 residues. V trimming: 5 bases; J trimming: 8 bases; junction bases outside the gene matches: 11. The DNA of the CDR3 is TGTGCCAGCAGCGTACGACAGGGAGTTCGAGAAAAACTGTTTTTT. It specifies CASSVRQGVREKLFF.

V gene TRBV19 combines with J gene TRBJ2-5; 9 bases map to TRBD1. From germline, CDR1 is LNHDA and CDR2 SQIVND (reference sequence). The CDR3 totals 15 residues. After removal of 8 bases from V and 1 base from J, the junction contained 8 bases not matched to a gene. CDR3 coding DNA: TGTGCCAGTTCTACGGGACAGGGCCGCCAAGAGACCCAGTACTTC. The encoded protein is CASSTGQGRQETQYF.

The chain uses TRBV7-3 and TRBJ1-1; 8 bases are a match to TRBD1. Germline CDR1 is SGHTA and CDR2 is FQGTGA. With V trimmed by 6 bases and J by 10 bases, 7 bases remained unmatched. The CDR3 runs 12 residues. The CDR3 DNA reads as TGTGCCAGCAGGGGACAGGACGGACGAGCTTTCTTT. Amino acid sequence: CASRGQDGRAFF.

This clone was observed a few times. CDR3 sequence (DNA): TGTGCCAGCGGCCTAGCAGGGAGGCCCAATCAGCCCCAGCATTTT. The encoded protein is CASGLAGRPNQPQHF. The chain couples TRBV6-5 to TRBJ1-5; TRBD1 is a possible D gene (5 bases). The CDR3 runs 15 residues. Trimming took off 8 bases at V and 3 bases at J, with 17 bases between the two ends. Germline loops: CDR1 MNHEY, CDR2 SVGAGI.

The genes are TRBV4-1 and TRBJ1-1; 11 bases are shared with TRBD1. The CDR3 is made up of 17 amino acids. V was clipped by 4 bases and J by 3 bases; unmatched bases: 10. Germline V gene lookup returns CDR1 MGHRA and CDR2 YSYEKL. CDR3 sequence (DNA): TGCGCCAGCAGCCCCCGGGACAGGGGGAGCGGGGACACTGAAGCTTTCTTT. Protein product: CASSPRDRGSGDTEAFF.